The sequence of this T cell receptor (beta chain) was determined in a study of blood T cell repertoires in COVID-19. As for the study in general: The study drew acute and convalescent COVID-19 samples from the United States, Italy and Spain.

V shed 0 bases, J shed 1 base, and the junction held 3 bases outside the gene matches. The CDR3 spans 15 residues. Germline V CDR1 and CDR2: SGHNT, YYREEE (reference sequence). This table comes from immunoSEQ multiplex PCR, and its TCRdb copy is limited to in-frame clones, with some not included. The sample has approximately 97,000 clones, 88% seen once. The sequencing sample was made of peripheral blood. The chain links TRBV5-4 to TRBJ1-1; 7 bases align to TRBD1. This sequence originates from a man between 50 and 59 years old with COVID-19, enrolled during active disease. The DNA for the CDR3 is TGTGCCAGCAGCTTGGCCGGGACAGCGAACACTGAAGCTTTCTTT. This sequence encodes CASSLAGTANTEAFF. The full variable domain, in which reference TRBV5-4 and TRBJ1-1 provide the parts outside the CDR3, is ETGVTQSPTHLIKTRGQQVTLRCSSQSGHNTVSWYQQALGQGPQFIFQYYREEENGRGNFPPRFSGLQFPNYSSELNVNALELDDSALYLCASSLAGTANTEAFFGQGTRLTVV.